Shown below are 13 T cell receptor beta chains from a single sample sequenced in a study of T-cell memory formation after mild COVID-19. MiXCR, run by TCRdb on the 5' RACE reads, gives a single entry per CDR3 protein. Of approximately 190,000 distinct CDR3 sequences in the sample, approximately 16% were seen once. The sample consisted of PBMCs or a T cell subset sorted from them (not recorded which). Receptors originate from an adult woman who had mild COVID-19 (a few samples of this study predate the infection). Cell type and time point are not known.

This clonotype showed up just a few times. The chain couples TRBV9 to TRBJ1-1; possibly TRBD1 for D (5 bases). CDR1 and CDR2 (germline): SGDLS, YYNGEE. V was pared by 3 bases and J by 2 bases, with 14 bases between. The CDR3 length is 15 residues. CDR3 nucleotides: TGTGCCAGCAGCGGTACCGGGACGGCTAACACTGAAGCTTTCTTT. This encodes CASSGTGTANTEAFF.

This rearrangement joins TRBV4-1 to TRBJ2-7; D is perhaps TRBD1 (7 bases). The ends were cut back, 3 bases at V and 11 bases at J, with 20 bases in the middle. The CDR3 sequence is 14 residues long. Germline values: CDR1 MGHRA, CDR2 YSYEKL. The CDR3 sequence is CASSHRTGLTQEYF. In DNA, the CDR3 is TGCGCCAGCAGCCATCGGACAGGACTAACCCAGGAGTACTTC.

CDR3 residues: CASSLTYNSYNSPLHF. The CDR3 DNA reads TGTGCCAGCAGCCTAACCTATAACTCCTATAATTCACCCCTCCACTTT. The chain employs TRBV6-5 and TRBJ1-6; D not resolved. This CDR3 has 16 amino acids. Germline V gene data show CDR1 as MNHEY and CDR2 as SVGAGI. V gave up 6 bases and J gave up 0 bases, with 12 bases separating them.

V usage is TRBV2 and J usage is TRBJ2-7; no clear D gene. Germline V gives CDR1 SNHLY, CDR2 FYNNEI. V was shortened by 5 bases and J by 0 bases, with 11 bases between the two germline ends. The CDR3 length is 14 residues. The CDR3 spells CASSYDKSSYEQYF. CDR3 in DNA: TGTGCCAGCAGTTACGACAAGAGCTCCTACGAGCAGTACTTC.

V usage is TRBV6-4 and J usage is TRBJ2-1; no reliable D call. V lost 4 bases and J lost 0, with 13 bases in between. CDR3 length: 16 amino acids. Germline CDR1 MRHNA, CDR2 SNTAGT. This chain's CDR3 is CASSGGTLSSYNEQFF. Written as DNA, the CDR3 is TGTGCCAGCAGTGGCGGCACCTTGAGCTCCTACAATGAGCAGTTCTTC.

This clonotype was recorded at least ten times. The V call is TRBV11-3, the J call TRBJ2-7, with TRBD2 identical over 12 bases. Germline assignment: CDR1 SGHNT and CDR2 YENEEA. The CDR3 extends over 15 amino acids. Germline trimming cut 5 bases from V and 5 bases from J; bases unmatched to any gene: 7. The CDR3 protein is CASSPPWTSGNEQYF. CDR3 coding DNA: TGTGCCAGCAGCCCGCCTTGGACTAGCGGGAACGAGCAGTACTTC.

This chain connects TRBV7-6 to TRBJ1-4; unclear D gene. From germline, CDR1 is SGHVS and CDR2 FNYEAQ. The CDR3 is made up of 16 amino acids. V was trimmed by 5 bases and J by 6 bases, leaving 19 bases between them. The CDR3, as DNA: TGTGCCAGCAGCGTAAGAGGGATAGGGTTCTATGAAAAACTGTTTTTT. It is translated as CASSVRGIGFYEKLFF.

The chain uses TRBV3-1 and TRBJ2-3; 13 nucleotides match TRBD2. The CDR3 length is 16 residues. V dropped 5 bases and J dropped 3; count of bases not matched to a gene: 5. Germline CDR1 reads LGHDT; CDR2 reads YNNKEL (reference sequence). CDR3 sequence (DNA): TGTGCCAGCAGCACTAGCGGGGGGGTACTAACAGATACGCAGTATTTT. It codes for CASSTSGGVLTDTQYF.

This clonotype was seen only once. The rearrangement links TRBV12-3 or TRBV12-4 to TRBJ1-1; tentative D call: TRBD1 (6 bases). This CDR3 spans 13 amino acids. V was clipped by 6 bases and J by 3 bases, with 11 bases between them. CDR3 amino acids: CASSYTGYTEAFF. DNA of the CDR3: TGTGCCAGCAGCTATACAGGGTACACTGAAGCTTTCTTT.

This clonotype was seen just once. This chain links TRBV20-1 with TRBJ2-3, with 8 bases fitting TRBD2. Germline CDR1 and CDR2: DFQATT and SNEGSKA (reference sequence). The junction had 13 bases not matched to a gene; V was cut back by 5 bases and J by 6 bases. The CDR3 totals 15 residues. CDR3 loop: CSAPWTSRMADTQYF. The CDR3 nucleotides are TGCAGTGCTCCCTGGACTAGCAGAATGGCGGATACGCAGTATTTT.

This chain joins TRBV27 and TRBJ2-1; D is unresolved. V was cut by 6 bases and J by 10 bases, with 16 bases left in between. Per the germline V gene, CDR1 is MNHEY and CDR2 is SMNVEV (reference sequence). CDR3 length: 13 amino acids. Here the CDR3 reads CASRIWASSEQFF. CDR3 nucleotides: TGTGCCAGCAGAATATGGGCGAGCTCGGAGCAGTTCTTC.

This clonotype appeared many times. The V and J genes are TRBV24-1 and TRBJ2-1; 7 bases agree with TRBD2. The CDR3 length is 18 residues. V was clipped by 4 bases and J by 3 bases; unmatched bases: 14. In germline, CDR1 is KGHDR, CDR2 SFDVKD. The CDR3 DNA follows: TGTGCCACCAGTGACCGCGGGGCTAGCGGAGGTTTCTACAATGAGCAGTTCTTC. Its protein product is CATSDRGASGGFYNEQFF.

CDR3 loop: CASSPSGSPADTQYF. The CDR3 region has the DNA TGTGCCAGCAGCCCTAGCGGGAGTCCCGCAGATACGCAGTATTTT. The chain has TRBV21-1 and TRBJ2-3; the table's TRBD2 call for D was not verified on the DNA. TRBV21-1 is shown as a pseudogene. The length of the CDR3 is 15 residues.